The 24 T cell receptor beta chains reported below all come from one sample, sequenced in a study of OX40 agonist ivuxolimab in advanced cancers. Libraries were built with the immunoSEQ multiplex PCR assay. In its TCRdb copy, this immuneACCESS table keeps in-frame sequences only and misses some clones. Where compared with another copy, unresolved V genes explain less than half of these, and the others have no known cause. The table for this sample lists some 100,000 clones; about 84% of them were counted only once. The ten largest clones add up to approximately 5.5% of the sample. The specimen comprised CD4+ or CD8+ T cells sorted from blood, sampled in a trial of the OX40 agonist ivuxolimab. Every receptor here comes from an adult with an advanced solid tumor such as melanoma, head and neck, liver or kidney cancer.

The V call is TRBV5-1, the J call TRBJ2-6; a weak D match, TRBD2 (5 bases). From germline, CDR1 is SGHRS and CDR2 YFSETQ. Trimming took off 0 bases at V and 2 bases at J, with 6 bases between the two ends. The length of the CDR3 is 15 residues. Written as DNA, the CDR3 is TGCGCCAGCAGCTTGGCCGGGGCTGGGGCCAACGTCCTGACTTTC. Residues: CASSLAGAGANVLTF.

V usage is TRBV9 and J usage is TRBJ1-2; no reliable D call. The germline V and J ends were trimmed by 3 bases and 8 bases, with 11 bases remaining between them. Per germline, CDR1 SGDLS and CDR2 YYNGEE. The CDR3 consists of 12 residues. The CDR3 sequence: CASSAGPSGYTF. In DNA, the CDR3 is TGTGCCAGCAGCGCCGGGCCTTCGGGCTACACCTTC.

This clone was detected a few times. Other DNA sequences in this specimen translate into the identical CDR3. The chain joins TRBV15 to TRBJ1-2; D uncertain. The length of the CDR3 is 14 residues. Germline CDR1 LNHNV, CDR2 YYDKDF (reference sequence). Between the trimmed V and J ends, which lost 0 bases and 6 bases, there was a span of 11 bases. The CDR3 here is CATSRDRGADGYTF. CDR3 coding DNA: TGTGCCACCAGCAGAGATCGGGGTGCGGATGGCTACACCTTC.

The V and J genes are TRBV5-1 and TRBJ2-1; either TRBD1 or TRBD2 may supply D (6 bases each). From germline, CDR1 is SGHRS and CDR2 YFSETQ. V was clipped by 4 bases and J by 0 bases, with 11 bases between them. The length of the CDR3 is 15 residues. Written as DNA, the CDR3 is TGCGCCAGCAGCCCGGAGGGGGGCTCCTACAATGAGCAGTTCTTC. The encoded protein is CASSPEGGSYNEQFF.

The chain combines TRBV5-1 with TRBJ2-3, with no clear D. The CDR3 has 16 residues. CDR1 is SGHRS and CDR2 is YFSETQ in the germline V gene. V lost 0 bases and J lost 1, with 12 bases in between. The CDR3 DNA is TGCGCCAGCAGCTTGGCCCTCGGACCCCGCACAGATACGCAGTATTTT. Residues: CASSLALGPRTDTQYF. The full variable domain, in which reference TRBV5-1 and TRBJ2-3 provide the parts outside the CDR3, is KAGVTQTPRYLIKTRGQQVTLSCSPISGHRSVSWYQQTPGQGLQFLFEYFSETQRNKGNFPGRFSGRQFSNSRSEMNVSTLELGDSALYLCASSLALGPRTDTQYFGPGTRLTVL.

A few counts support this clone. The J gene is TRBJ1-4, the V gene TRBV19; 8 nucleotides match TRBD1. The CDR3 covers 14 residues. Germline loops: CDR1 LNHDA, CDR2 SQIVND (reference sequence). V dropped 4 bases and J dropped 7; count of bases not matched to a gene: 5. The CDR3 nucleotides are TGTGCCAGTAGTAAAGGACAGGGAAGTGAAAAACTGTTTTTT. Translating gives CASSKGQGSEKLFF.

V gene TRBV15 combines with J gene TRBJ1-1, with TRBD1 identical over 7 bases. V lost 0 bases to trimming and J lost 7 bases; unmatched junction nucleotides: 8. Germline V gives CDR1 LNHNV, CDR2 YYDKDF (reference sequence). This CDR3 region has 15 residues. The DNA of the CDR3 is TGTGCCACCAGCAGAGATAAGTCGGGACAGAATGAAGCTTTCTTT. The encoded protein is CATSRDKSGQNEAFF.

The chain's CDR3 is CASGGGTGFGEQYF. For the CDR3, the DNA is TGTGCCAGCGGGGGGGGTACAGGGTTCGGCGAGCAGTACTTC. The chain combines TRBV6-4 with TRBJ2-7; D is possibly TRBD2 (7 bases). This CDR3 contains 14 residues. V was trimmed by 8 bases and J by 6 bases, leaving 20 bases between them. CDR1 and CDR2 from the germline V gene are MRHNA and SNTAGT.

This chain connects TRBV4-1 to TRBJ1-2; the D gene is possibly TRBD1 (6 bases). Germline values: CDR1 MGHRA, CDR2 YSYEKL. V was clipped by 0 bases and J by 7 bases, with 12 bases between them. CDR3 length: 14 amino acids. CDR3 sequence: CASSQDWGRSGYTF. The CDR3 DNA sequence: TGCGCCAGCAGCCAAGATTGGGGGCGTAGTGGCTACACCTTC.

The V and J genes are TRBV5-1 and TRBJ1-1, with 8 bases matching TRBD1. V was clipped by 0 bases and J by 4 bases; unmatched bases: 2. Germline CDR1 is SGHRS and CDR2 is YFSETQ. The CDR3 runs 14 residues. The CDR3 bases are TGCGCCAGCAGCTTGGGACAGGGGCCCACTGAAGCTTTCTTT. Translation: CASSLGQGPTEAFF.

J is TRBJ2-1 and V is TRBV7-6, with TRBD1 identical over 8 bases. Germline trimming cut 3 bases from V and 5 bases from J; bases unmatched to any gene: 6. Germline loops: CDR1 SGHVS, CDR2 FNYEAQ. The CDR3 loop spans 15 amino acids. CDR3 in DNA: TGTGCCAGCAGCTTTGGGGGACAGGATGACAATGAGCAGTTCTTC. This translates into CASSFGGQDDNEQFF.

This sequence joins TRBV5-6 and TRBJ1-2; TRBD1 matches at 9 bases. This CDR3 region has 14 residues. Germline CDR1 reads SGHDT; CDR2 reads YYEEEE. J lost 4 bases, V lost 0 bases, and 1 base had no gene match. CDR3 sequence (DNA): TGTGCCAGCAGCTTGGGGGACAGGGCCTATGGCTACACCTTC. Its protein is CASSLGDRAYGYTF.

This sequence joins TRBV9 and TRBJ1-3, with a tentative D call TRBD1 (5 bases). This CDR3 is 13 amino acids long. Germline V lookup: CDR1 SGDLS, CDR2 YYNGEE. Trimming took 4 bases from V and 4 from J, leaving 9 bases between them. In DNA, the CDR3 is TGTGCCAGCAGCTCCAGGGAAGGAAACACCATATATTTT. Protein product: CASSSREGNTIYF.

The chain uses TRBV6-5 and TRBJ2-3, with 7 bases identical to TRBD2. After removal of 7 bases from V and 4 bases from J, the junction contained 8 bases not matched to a gene. Germline V gene data show CDR1 as MNHEY and CDR2 as SVGAGI. The CDR3 is made up of 14 amino acids. The CDR3 here is CASKRGRGPDTQYF. The CDR3 DNA reads TGTGCCAGCAAGCGCGGGAGAGGCCCAGATACGCAGTATTTT.

The chain joins TRBV5-1 to TRBJ2-3, with D possibly TRBD2 on 5 matching bases. The V end was cut by 5 bases, the J end by 4 bases, with 11 bases between. CDR1 is SGHRS and CDR2 is YFSETQ in the germline V gene. CDR3 size: 13 residues. As DNA, the CDR3 is TGCGCCAGCAGTCCGGACGGGGCAGATACGCAGTATTTT. It translates to CASSPDGADTQYF.

The chain has TRBV15 and TRBJ2-2; D is undetermined. The CDR3 is made up of 17 amino acids. Deletions cut 2 bases from V and 0 bases from J, with 13 bases between. Per the germline V gene, CDR1 is LNHNV and CDR2 is YYDKDF (reference sequence). The CDR3 bases are TGTGCCACCAGCAGACCCCCAGGCCCAACGAACACCGGGGAGCTGTTTTTT. This codes for CATSRPPGPTNTGELFF.

This chain connects TRBV4-3 to TRBJ2-3; 9 bases fit TRBD2. Germline V gene lookup returns CDR1 LGHNA and CDR2 YSLEER. The CDR3 has 19 residues. V was clipped by 0 bases and J by 5 bases; unmatched bases: 15. CDR3 in amino acids: CASSQDAGGGAGGKDTQYF. In DNA, the CDR3 is TGCGCCAGCAGCCAAGATGCCGGCGGGGGGGCCGGGGGGAAAGATACGCAGTATTTT.

In nucleotides, the CDR3 is TGCGCCAGCAGTGAACCCGGACTAGTCCCTCAAAGGGATACGCAGTATTTT. Its translation: CASSEPGLVPQRDTQYF. This chain joins TRBV10-1 and TRBJ2-3; 7 positions agree with TRBD2. CDR1 is WNHNN, CDR2 SYGVQD, per germline (reference sequence). This CDR3 is built from 17 residues. Germline trimming cut 3 bases from V and 6 bases from J; bases unmatched to any gene: 15.

Details on this clone: At one boundary the junction diverges from the germline segment, which might be a read error. CDR3 sequence: CASSLGRLAGYEQYF. CDR3 DNA: TGTGCCAGCAGTTTAGGTAGACTAGCGGGGTACGAGCAGTACTTC. The chain is built from TRBV7-2 and TRBJ2-7, with 11 nucleotides matching TRBD2. The CDR3 runs 15 residues. Germline CDR1 and CDR2: SGHTA and FQGNSA.

The V call is TRBV5-1, the J call TRBJ2-3; 7 bases are a match to TRBD2. The germline V gene has CDR1 SGHRS and CDR2 YFSETQ. Trimming removed 4 bases from V and 4 bases from J; junction bases left unmatched: 6. The CDR3 has 14 amino acids. The CDR3 here is CASSKLALADTQYF. The CDR3 DNA sequence: TGCGCCAGCAGCAAACTAGCGCTCGCAGATACGCAGTATTTT.

The CDR3: CASTWDRGTDTQYF. CDR3 sequence (DNA): TGTGCCAGCACTTGGGACAGGGGCACAGATACGCAGTATTTT. This chain joins TRBV6-1 and TRBJ2-3, with 9 bases identical to TRBD1. CDR3 length equals 14 residues. V trimming: 7 bases; J trimming: 1 base; junction bases outside the gene matches: 3. CDR1 and CDR2 (germline): MNHNS, SASEGT.

The V gene is TRBV10-3, the J gene TRBJ2-5, with 11 bases lining up with TRBD2. With 7 bases clipped from V and 5 bases from J, the junction kept 9 bases outside the gene matches. This CDR3 region has 15 residues. Germline V gene lookup returns CDR1 ENHRY and CDR2 SYGVKD. The CDR3 DNA sequence: TGTGCCATCAAGAAGACTAGCGGGATCGGGGAGACCCAGTACTTC. Protein: CAIKKTSGIGETQYF.

Written as DNA, the CDR3 is TGTGCCAGCACTGGACAGGCTCTCGCAGGTAATGAGCAGTTCTTC. It specifies CASTGQALAGNEQFF. The chain employs TRBV5-6 and TRBJ2-1, with TRBD1 matching over 7 bases. The CDR3 contains 15 residues. V lost 6 bases to trimming and J lost 7 bases; unmatched junction nucleotides: 13. The germline CDR1 and CDR2 sequences are SGHDT and YYEEEE.

J is TRBJ1-6 and V is TRBV15; 10 bases are a match to TRBD1. The CDR3 has 14 amino acids. Germline V gene sequence: CDR1 LNHNV, CDR2 YYDKDF (reference sequence). J lost 10 bases, V lost 3 bases, and 3 bases had no gene match. This chain's CDR3 is CATSRDRGYSPLHF. The CDR3 coding sequence is TGTGCCACCAGCAGGGACAGGGGGTACTCACCCCTCCACTTT.